The sequence of this T cell receptor beta chain was determined in a study of T cell responses to AZD1222 COVID-19 vaccine. Study-wide points: Baseline serology detected seropositivity in only six AZD1222 recipients.

The CDR3 is 13 residues long. Trimming cost V 4 bases and J 3 bases, with 12 bases left between them. Germline V gene lookup returns CDR1 SQVTM and CDR2 ANQGSEA. TCRdb keeps only in-frame clones here, not all; method: immunoSEQ multiplex PCR. The profile shows about 140,000 clones, about nine tenths of them singletons. This clone was seen more than once but under ten times. What it recognizes is unknown. The chain links TRBV29-1 to TRBJ2-5, with D perhaps matching TRBD1 or TRBD2 (6 bases each). The sequence came from an adult in good health. This material consisted of peripheral blood, taken on day 0 of AZD1222 vaccination. The CDR3 region is CSVVGGLKETQYF. The CDR3 coding sequence is TGCAGCGTTGTAGGGGGGCTCAAAGAGACCCAGTACTTC.